These 19 T cell receptor beta chains came from one sample sequenced in a study of cytomegalovirus exposure and HLA in healthy donors. Primers for the PCR totalled 60 Vbeta and 13 Jbeta. Sequencing was performed with immunoSEQ multiplex PCR; in TCRdb, only in-frame clones are kept and a portion is missing. The data show roughly 150,000 clones, over 70% seen once. Sequenced: PBMCs. The origin of the receptors is a male donor in good health and CMV-seronegative.

This clone came up a few times. The chain combines TRBV7-3 with TRBJ1-1; the D is unclear. V lost 2 bases and J 5 bases, leaving 15 bases between the germline ends. The CDR3 is 15 amino acids. Germline V gene sequence: CDR1 SGHTA, CDR2 FQGTGA. The CDR3 spells CASSLGPSGKTEAFF. CDR3 DNA sequence: TGTGCCAGCAGCTTAGGTCCGTCGGGGAAAACTGAAGCTTTCTTT. Combining the CDR3 with reference TRBV7-3 and TRBJ1-1 gives the whole variable domain GAGVSQTPSNKVTEKGKYVELRCDPISGHTALYWYRQSLGQGPEFLIYFQGTGAADDSGLPNDRFFAVRPEGSVSTLKIQRTERGDSAVYLCASSLGPSGKTEAFFGQGTRLTVV.

Concerning this clone itself: Lacking the conserved final phenylalanine or tryptophan, this CDR3 likely reflects a read error. V gene TRBV13 combines with J gene TRBJ2-3; weak D call: TRBD2 (5 bases). Per the germline V gene, CDR1 is PRHDT and CDR2 is FYEKMQ (reference sequence). The CDR3 loop spans 15 amino acids. The germline V and J ends were trimmed by 5 bases and 0 bases, with 12 bases remaining between them. CDR3 DNA sequence: TGTGCCAGCAGCCTATTGGAGGTGAGCACAGATACGCAGTATTCT. Its translation: CASSLLEVSTDTQYS.

The chain combines TRBV9 with TRBJ1-1; weak D call: TRBD1 (6 bases). There are 15 residues in the CDR3. Germline V CDR1 and CDR2: SGDLS, YYNGEE. Trimming took 2 bases from V and 0 from J, leaving 11 bases between them. The DNA for the CDR3 is TGTGCCAGCAGCGTTGCCTCAGGGGTGAACACTGAAGCTTTCTTT. Its protein product is CASSVASGVNTEAFF.

J is TRBJ2-1 and V is TRBV5-1; 13 bases match TRBD2. The CDR3 is 19 amino acids. The V gene end was trimmed by 0 bases and the J gene end by 4 bases; junction bases not matched to a gene: 10. The germline V gene has CDR1 SGHRS and CDR2 YFSETQ. The CDR3 spells CASSLAGRTSGRMYNEQFF. The CDR3 DNA reads as TGCGCCAGCAGCTTGGCCGGAAGGACTAGCGGGAGAATGTACAATGAGCAGTTCTTC.

The chain has TRBV5-4 and TRBJ2-2; 8 bases agree with TRBD2. Trimming took 2 bases from V and 6 from J; bases not matched to a gene: 3. The CDR3 extends over 14 amino acids. Germline CDR1 SGHNT, CDR2 YYREEE (reference sequence). The CDR3: CASSFREGSGELFF. The CDR3 bases are TGTGCCAGCAGCTTCCGGGAGGGGTCCGGGGAGCTGTTTTTT.

The gene calls are TRBV11-2 and TRBJ2-7; maybe TRBD2 (6 bases). The germline gives CDR1 SGHAT, CDR2 FQNNGV. V was cut by 7 bases and J by 3 bases, with 19 bases left in between. CDR3 length: 15 residues. Here the CDR3 DNA reads TGTGCCAGCACTTTAAGGGCCGGGGGAGGCTACGAGCAGTACTTC. Translated: CASTLRAGGGYEQYF.

This rearrangement joins TRBV27 to TRBJ2-2; the D gene is possibly TRBD1 (5 bases). Per the germline V gene, CDR1 is MNHEY and CDR2 is SMNVEV (reference sequence). The CDR3 consists of 15 residues. V dropped 6 bases and J dropped 2 bases, with 13 bases sitting between them. This CDR3 is CASSTPQGNTGELFF. The CDR3 region has the DNA TGTGCCAGCAGCACACCTCAGGGAAACACCGGGGAGCTGTTTTTT.

The V gene is TRBV19, the J gene TRBJ2-1, with 8 bases lining up with TRBD1. In germline, CDR1 is LNHDA, CDR2 SQIVND (reference sequence). This CDR3 is 16 amino acids long. The J segment lost 5 bases and the V segment lost 3 bases, leaving 9 bases of the junction unmatched. CDR3 loop: CASSIVGQGADNEQFF. The CDR3 bases are TGTGCCAGTAGTATCGTAGGGCAGGGGGCTGACAATGAGCAGTTCTTC.

A word on this clone: With a much larger clone just one base away, this may be a read error. The chain combines TRBV11-2 with TRBJ1-1; TRBD1 aligns across 8 bases. Germline CDR1 SGHAT, CDR2 FQNNGV. The V gene end was trimmed by 3 bases and the J gene end by 2 bases; junction bases not matched to a gene: 2. The CDR3 is made up of 14 amino acids. The CDR3 DNA reads TGTGCCAGCAGCTTCACAGGGGGTAACACTGAAGCTTTCTTT. It translates to CASSFTGGNTEAFF. The whole variable domain, remainder taken from reference TRBV11-2 and TRBJ1-1, is EAGVAQSPRYKIIEKRQSVAFWCNPISGHATLYWYQQILGQGPKLLIQFQNNGVVDDSQLPKDRFSAERLKGVDSTLKIQPAKLEDSAVYLCASSFTGGNTEAFFGQGTRLTVV.

The rearrangement links TRBV23-1 to TRBJ2-1, with TRBD1 identical over 10 bases. TRBV23-1 is an ORF for which the function is uncertain. The CDR3 extends over 15 amino acids. V shed 0 bases and J 5 bases; nucleotides not matched to a gene: 1. The CDR3 sequence is CASSQSGTGDNEQFF. The CDR3 DNA is TGCGCCAGCAGTCAATCTGGGACAGGGGACAATGAGCAGTTCTTC.

The chain recombines TRBV6-1 with TRBJ1-1; D ambiguous. Germline loops: CDR1 MNHNS, CDR2 SASEGT. The CDR3 loop spans 14 amino acids. V lost 7 bases and J 2 bases, leaving 14 bases between the germline ends. CDR3 residues: CASMITVFNTEAFF. The CDR3 DNA follows: TGTGCCAGCATGATTACAGTTTTTAACACTGAAGCTTTCTTT.

V usage is TRBV7-3 and J usage is TRBJ2-2; TRBD1 agrees at 9 bases. Germline CDR1 SGHTA, CDR2 FQGTGA. The V segment lost 4 bases and the J segment 4 bases; nucleotides outside the gene matches: 10. This CDR3 region has 17 residues. CDR3 DNA: TGTGCCAGCAGCTCCTTGGGAGGACAGGGGCCCACCGGGGAGCTGTTTTTT. Encoded protein: CASSSLGGQGPTGELFF.

This clone has only one observation. This chain uses TRBV30 with TRBJ1-1; 12 nucleotides agree with TRBD1. Per the germline V gene, CDR1 is GTSNPN and CDR2 is SVGIG (reference sequence). J gave up 4 bases and V 7 bases, and 16 bases lay outside the gene matches. This CDR3 is built from 17 residues. The CDR3 here is CASGDRGRVGSVTEAFF. Written as DNA, the CDR3 is TGTGCCTCCGGGGACAGGGGGCGCGTGGGGTCCGTCACTGAAGCTTTCTTT.

V gene TRBV30 combines with J gene TRBJ2-7, with TRBD1 as a possible D gene (6 bases). The CDR3 is made up of 14 amino acids. Germline CDR1 reads GTSNPN; CDR2 reads SVGIG (reference sequence). V dropped 4 bases and J dropped 3 bases, with 16 bases sitting between them. The CDR3: CAWTRPGTHYEQYF. CDR3 DNA sequence: TGTGCCTGGACCCGCCCCGGGACACACTACGAGCAGTACTTC.

The chain combines TRBV12-5 with TRBJ1-1; 12 bases match TRBD1. CDR3 length: 18 amino acids. Germline V gives CDR1 LGHNT, CDR2 FRNRAP. Trimming took 5 bases from V and 1 from J; bases not matched to a gene: 11. The CDR3: CASGDRAGTGGANTEAFF. DNA for the CDR3: TGTGCTAGTGGTGACCGAGCCGGGACAGGGGGCGCGAACACTGAAGCTTTCTTT.

The chain is built from TRBV28 and TRBJ1-2, with D possibly matching TRBD1 (6 bases). Trimming took off 5 bases at V and 4 bases at J, with 14 bases between the two ends. This CDR3 contains 14 residues. Germline values: CDR1 MDHEN, CDR2 SYDVKM. The CDR3 reads CASSQGKGAYGYTF. The CDR3 coding sequence is TGTGCCAGCAGTCAGGGGAAAGGGGCCTATGGCTACACCTTC.

This chain links TRBV2 with TRBJ2-5; a weak D match, TRBD2 (5 bases). V lost 3 bases to trimming and J lost 3 bases, with 11 bases between them. The CDR3 totals 14 residues. Germline values: CDR1 SNHLY, CDR2 FYNNEI. CDR3 sequence (DNA): TGTGCCAGCAGTGAGGAGGAGAGTAAAGAGACCCAGTACTTC. Residues: CASSEEESKETQYF.

The J gene is TRBJ1-3, the V gene TRBV6-1; no firm D call. V was clipped by 1 base and J by 7 bases, with 5 bases between them. Germline lookup yields CDR1 MNHNS and CDR2 SASEGT. The CDR3 loop spans 12 amino acids. This chain's CDR3 is CASSEVLNTIYF. In DNA, the CDR3 is TGTGCCAGCAGTGAAGTCCTCAACACCATATATTTT.

The CDR3 sequence: CASSSRLGWFF. The CDR3 coding sequence is TGCGCCAGCAGCTCCCGACTAGGTTGGTTCTTC. This chain links TRBV5-1 with TRBJ2-1; a possible D gene is TRBD2 (6 bases). V lost 3 bases and J 15 bases, leaving 13 bases between the germline ends. The CDR3 runs 11 residues. CDR1 is SGHRS and CDR2 is YFSETQ in the germline V gene.